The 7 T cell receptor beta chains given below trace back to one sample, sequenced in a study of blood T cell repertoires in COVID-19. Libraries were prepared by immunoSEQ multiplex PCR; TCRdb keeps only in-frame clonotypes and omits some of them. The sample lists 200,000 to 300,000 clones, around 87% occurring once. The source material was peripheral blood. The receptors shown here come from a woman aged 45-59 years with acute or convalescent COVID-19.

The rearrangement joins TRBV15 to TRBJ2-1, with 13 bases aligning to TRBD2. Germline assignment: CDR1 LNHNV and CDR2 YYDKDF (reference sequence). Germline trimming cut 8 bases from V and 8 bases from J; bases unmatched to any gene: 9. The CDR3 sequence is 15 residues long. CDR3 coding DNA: TGTGCCACCGGGACTAGCGGGACTCTTCAACATGAGCAGTTCTTC. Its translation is CATGTSGTLQHEQFF.

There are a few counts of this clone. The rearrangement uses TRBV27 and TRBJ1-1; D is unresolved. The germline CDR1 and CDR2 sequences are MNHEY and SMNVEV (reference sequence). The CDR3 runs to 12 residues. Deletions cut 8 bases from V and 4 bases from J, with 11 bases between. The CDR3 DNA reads TGTGCCAGCGCCAGGATTCTCACTGAAGCTTTCTTT. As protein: CASARILTEAFF.

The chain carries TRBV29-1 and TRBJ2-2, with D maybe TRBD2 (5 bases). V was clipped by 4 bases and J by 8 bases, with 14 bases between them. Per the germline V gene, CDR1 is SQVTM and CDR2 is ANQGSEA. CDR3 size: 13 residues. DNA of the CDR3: TGCAGCGTTGGCGGAGGAACGGTGGGGGAGCTGTTTTTT. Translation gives CSVGGGTVGELFF.

For the CDR3, the DNA is TGTGCCAGCAGTGAAGTCGGGGAGACTGAAGCTTTCTTT. It codes for CASSEVGETEAFF. This chain joins TRBV6-1 and TRBJ1-1; D remains ambiguous. Germline V gene lookup returns CDR1 MNHNS and CDR2 SASEGT. This CDR3 is built from 13 residues. V gave up 1 base and J gave up 5 bases, with 8 bases separating them.

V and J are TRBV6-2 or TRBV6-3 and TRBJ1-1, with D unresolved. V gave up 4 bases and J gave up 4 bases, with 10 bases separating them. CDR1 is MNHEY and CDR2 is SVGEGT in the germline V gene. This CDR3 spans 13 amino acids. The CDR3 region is CASSWMGSTEAFF. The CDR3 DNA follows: TGTGCCAGCAGTTGGATGGGGAGCACTGAAGCTTTCTTT.

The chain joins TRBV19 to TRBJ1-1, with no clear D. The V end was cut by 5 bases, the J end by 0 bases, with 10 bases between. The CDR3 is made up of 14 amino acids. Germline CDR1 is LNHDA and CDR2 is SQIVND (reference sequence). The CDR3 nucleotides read TGTGCCAGTAGTGCCGGAGTTATGAACACTGAAGCTTTCTTT. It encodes CASSAGVMNTEAFF.

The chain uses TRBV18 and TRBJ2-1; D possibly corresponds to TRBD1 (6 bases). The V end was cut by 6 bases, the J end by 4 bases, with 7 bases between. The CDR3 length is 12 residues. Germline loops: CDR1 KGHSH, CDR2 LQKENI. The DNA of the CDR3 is TGTGCCAGCTCGGACAGATACAATGAGCAGTTCTTC. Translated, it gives CASSDRYNEQFF.